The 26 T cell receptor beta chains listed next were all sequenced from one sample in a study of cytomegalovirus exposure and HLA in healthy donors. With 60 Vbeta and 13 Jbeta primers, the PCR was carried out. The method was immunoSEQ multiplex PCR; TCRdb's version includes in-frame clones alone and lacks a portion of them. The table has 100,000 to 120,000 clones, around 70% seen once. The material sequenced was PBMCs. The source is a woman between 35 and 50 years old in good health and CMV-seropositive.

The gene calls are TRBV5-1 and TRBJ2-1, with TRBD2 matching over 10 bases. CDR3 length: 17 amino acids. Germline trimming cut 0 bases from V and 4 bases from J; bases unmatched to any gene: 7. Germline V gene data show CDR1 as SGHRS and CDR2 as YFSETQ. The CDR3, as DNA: TGCGCCAGCAGCTTGGTTGCTAGCGGGGGCCAATACAATGAGCAGTTCTTC. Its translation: CASSLVASGGQYNEQFF.

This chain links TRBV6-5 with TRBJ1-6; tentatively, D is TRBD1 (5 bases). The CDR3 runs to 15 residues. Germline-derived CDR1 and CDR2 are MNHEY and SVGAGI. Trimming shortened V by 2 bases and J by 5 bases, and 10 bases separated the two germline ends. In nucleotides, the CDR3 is TGTGCCAGCAGTTACGCGGGGCGGAATAATTCACCCCTCCACTTT. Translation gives CASSYAGRNNSPLHF.

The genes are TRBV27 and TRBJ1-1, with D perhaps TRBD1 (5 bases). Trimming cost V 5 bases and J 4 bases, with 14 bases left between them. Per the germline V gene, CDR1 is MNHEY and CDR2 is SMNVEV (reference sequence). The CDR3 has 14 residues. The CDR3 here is CASSPHRPLTEAFF. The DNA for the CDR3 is TGTGCCAGCAGTCCCCACAGGCCCCTCACTGAAGCTTTCTTT.

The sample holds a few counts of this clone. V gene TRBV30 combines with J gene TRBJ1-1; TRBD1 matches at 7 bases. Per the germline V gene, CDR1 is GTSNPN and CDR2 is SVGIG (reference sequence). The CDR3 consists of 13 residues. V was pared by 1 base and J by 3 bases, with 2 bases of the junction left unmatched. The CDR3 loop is CAWSADRDTEAFF. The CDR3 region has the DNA TGTGCCTGGAGTGCCGACAGGGACACTGAAGCTTTCTTT.

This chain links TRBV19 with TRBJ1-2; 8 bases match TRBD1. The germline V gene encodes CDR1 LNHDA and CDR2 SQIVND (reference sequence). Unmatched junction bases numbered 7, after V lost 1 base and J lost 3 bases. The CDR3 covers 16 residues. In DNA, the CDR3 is TGTGCCAGTAGTATAGGAGCGGCAGGGGGCGACTATGGCTACACCTTC. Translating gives CASSIGAAGGDYGYTF.

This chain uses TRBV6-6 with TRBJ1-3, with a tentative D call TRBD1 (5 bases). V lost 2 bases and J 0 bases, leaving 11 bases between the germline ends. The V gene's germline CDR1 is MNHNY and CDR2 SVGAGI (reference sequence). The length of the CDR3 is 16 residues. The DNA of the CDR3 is TGTGCCAGCAGTTACCGCGCGGGGGTCTCTGGAAACACCATATATTTT. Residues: CASSYRAGVSGNTIYF.

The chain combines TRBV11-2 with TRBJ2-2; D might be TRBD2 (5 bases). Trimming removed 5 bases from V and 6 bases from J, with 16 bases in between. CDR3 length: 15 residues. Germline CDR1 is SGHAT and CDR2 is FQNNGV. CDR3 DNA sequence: TGTGCCAGCAGCCTCAATTTACTAGTATCCGGGGAGCTGTTTTTT. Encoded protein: CASSLNLLVSGELFF.

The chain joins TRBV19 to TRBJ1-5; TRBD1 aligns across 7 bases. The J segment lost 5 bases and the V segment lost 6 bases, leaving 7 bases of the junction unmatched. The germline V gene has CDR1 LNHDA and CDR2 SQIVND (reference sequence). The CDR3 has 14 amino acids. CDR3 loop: CASRRRQGYQPQHF. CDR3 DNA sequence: TGTGCCAGTAGGCGGAGACAGGGCTATCAGCCCCAGCATTTT.

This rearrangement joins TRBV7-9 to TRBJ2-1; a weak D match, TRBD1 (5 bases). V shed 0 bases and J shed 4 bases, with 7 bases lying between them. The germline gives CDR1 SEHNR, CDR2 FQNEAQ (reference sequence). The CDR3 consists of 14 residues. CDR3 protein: CASSLATGYNEQFF. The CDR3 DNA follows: TGTGCCAGCAGCTTAGCCACAGGTTACAATGAGCAGTTCTTC.

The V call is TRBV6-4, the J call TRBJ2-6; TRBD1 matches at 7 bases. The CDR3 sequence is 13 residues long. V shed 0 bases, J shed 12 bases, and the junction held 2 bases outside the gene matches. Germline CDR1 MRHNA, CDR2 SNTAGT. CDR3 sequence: CASSDSTGLVLTF. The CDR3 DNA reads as TGTGCCAGCAGTGACTCGACAGGGCTCGTCCTGACTTTC.

CDR3 nucleotide sequence: TGTGCCAGCAGCCCCGACAGGGGCCAGAACACTGAAGCTTTCTTT. The encoded protein is CASSPDRGQNTEAFF. The chain links TRBV6-1 to TRBJ1-1; 8 nucleotides line up with TRBD1. This CDR3 comprises 15 residues. Germline-derived CDR1 and CDR2 are MNHNS and SASEGT. V shed 6 bases and J 1 base; nucleotides not matched to a gene: 7.

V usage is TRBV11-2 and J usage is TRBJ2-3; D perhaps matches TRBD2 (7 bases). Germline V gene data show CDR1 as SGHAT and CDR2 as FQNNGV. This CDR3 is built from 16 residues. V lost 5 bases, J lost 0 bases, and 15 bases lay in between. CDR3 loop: CASSIYAGASTDTQYF. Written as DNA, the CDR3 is TGTGCCAGCAGCATCTACGCGGGGGCCAGCACAGATACGCAGTATTTT.

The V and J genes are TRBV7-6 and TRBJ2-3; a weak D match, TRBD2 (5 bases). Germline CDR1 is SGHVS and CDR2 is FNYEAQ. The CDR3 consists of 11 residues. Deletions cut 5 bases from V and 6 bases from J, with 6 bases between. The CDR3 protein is CASSRTDTQYF. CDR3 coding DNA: TGTGCCAGCAGCCGGACTGATACGCAGTATTTT.

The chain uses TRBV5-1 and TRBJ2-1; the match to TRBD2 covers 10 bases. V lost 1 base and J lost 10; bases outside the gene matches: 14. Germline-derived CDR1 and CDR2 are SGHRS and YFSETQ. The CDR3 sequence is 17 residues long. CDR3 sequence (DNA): TGCGCCAGCAGCTTGTTTAGCGGGGGGTACTCACGAGGGGAGCAGTTCTTC. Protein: CASSLFSGGYSRGEQFF.

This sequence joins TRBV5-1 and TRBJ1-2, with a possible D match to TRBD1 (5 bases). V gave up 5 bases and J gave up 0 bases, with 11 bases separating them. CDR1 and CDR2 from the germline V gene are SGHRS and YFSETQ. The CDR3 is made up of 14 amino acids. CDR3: CASSSDTSNYGYTF. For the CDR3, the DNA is TGCGCCAGCAGTTCGGACACCTCTAACTATGGCTACACCTTC.

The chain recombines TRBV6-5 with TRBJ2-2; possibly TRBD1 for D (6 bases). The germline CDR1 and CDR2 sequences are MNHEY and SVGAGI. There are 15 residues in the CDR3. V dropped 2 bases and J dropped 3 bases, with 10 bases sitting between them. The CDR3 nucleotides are TGTGCCAGCAGTTACACAGGGCGTTACACCGGGGAGCTGTTTTTT. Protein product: CASSYTGRYTGELFF.

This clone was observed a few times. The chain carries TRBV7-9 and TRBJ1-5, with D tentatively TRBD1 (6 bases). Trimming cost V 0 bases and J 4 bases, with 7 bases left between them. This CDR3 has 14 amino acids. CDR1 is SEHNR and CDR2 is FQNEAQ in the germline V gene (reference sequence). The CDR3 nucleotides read TGTGCCAGCAGCTTAGCGAGGGGGAATCAGCCCCAGCATTTT. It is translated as CASSLARGNQPQHF.

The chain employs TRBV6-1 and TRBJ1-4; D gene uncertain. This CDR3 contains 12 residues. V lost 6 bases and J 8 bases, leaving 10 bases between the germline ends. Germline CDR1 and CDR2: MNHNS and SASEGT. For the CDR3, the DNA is TGTGCCAGCAGAGGTCCGGAGGAAAAACTGTTTTTT. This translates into CASRGPEEKLFF.

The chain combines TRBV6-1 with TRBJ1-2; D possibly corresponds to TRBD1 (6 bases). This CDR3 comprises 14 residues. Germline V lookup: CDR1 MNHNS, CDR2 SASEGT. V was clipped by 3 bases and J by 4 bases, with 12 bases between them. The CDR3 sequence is CASSDGGFSYGYTF. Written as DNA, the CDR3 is TGTGCCAGCAGTGATGGGGGCTTTAGCTATGGCTACACCTTC.

In DNA, the CDR3 is TGCGCCAGCAGCCTCATCAGGGGACCCAGCAATCAGCCCCAGCATTTT. It translates to CASSLIRGPSNQPQHF. The chain has TRBV4-1 and TRBJ1-5; possibly TRBD1 for D (6 bases). CDR3 length: 16 residues. Looked up from germline, CDR1 is MGHRA and CDR2 is YSYEKL. Trimming shortened V by 4 bases and J by 1 base, and 14 bases separated the two germline ends.

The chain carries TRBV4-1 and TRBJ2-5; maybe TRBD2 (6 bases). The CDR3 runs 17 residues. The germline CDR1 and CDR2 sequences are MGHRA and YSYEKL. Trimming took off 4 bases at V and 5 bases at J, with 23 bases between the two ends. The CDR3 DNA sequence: TGCGCCAGCAGCCGACTCCTCGCTAGCGCCGTTGGGGAGACCCAGTACTTC. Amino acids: CASSRLLASAVGETQYF.

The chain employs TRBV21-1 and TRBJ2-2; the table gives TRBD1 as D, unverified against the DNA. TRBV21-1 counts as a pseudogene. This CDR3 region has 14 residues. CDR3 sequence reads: CASSVKQGTGELFF. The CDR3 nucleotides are TGTGCCAGCAGCGTCAAACAGGGAACCGGGGAGCTGTTTTTT.

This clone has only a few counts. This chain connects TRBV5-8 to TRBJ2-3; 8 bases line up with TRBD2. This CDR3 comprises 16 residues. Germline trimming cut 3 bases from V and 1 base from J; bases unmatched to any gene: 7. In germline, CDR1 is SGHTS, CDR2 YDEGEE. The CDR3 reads CASSSRGGLGTDTQYF. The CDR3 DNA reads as TGTGCCAGCAGCTCCCGGGGGGGCCTCGGCACAGATACGCAGTATTTT.

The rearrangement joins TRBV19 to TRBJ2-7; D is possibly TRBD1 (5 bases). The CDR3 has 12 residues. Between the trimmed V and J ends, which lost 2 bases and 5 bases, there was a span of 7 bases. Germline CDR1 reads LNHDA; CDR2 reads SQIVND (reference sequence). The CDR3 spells CASSIQGNEQYF. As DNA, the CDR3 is TGTGCCAGTAGTATACAGGGTAACGAGCAGTACTTC. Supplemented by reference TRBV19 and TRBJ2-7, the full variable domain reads DGGITQSPKYLFRKEGQNVTLSCEQNLNHDAMYWYRQDPGQGLRLIYYSQIVNDFQKGDIAEGYSVSREKKESFPLTVTSAQKNPTAFYLCASSIQGNEQYFGPGTRLTVT.

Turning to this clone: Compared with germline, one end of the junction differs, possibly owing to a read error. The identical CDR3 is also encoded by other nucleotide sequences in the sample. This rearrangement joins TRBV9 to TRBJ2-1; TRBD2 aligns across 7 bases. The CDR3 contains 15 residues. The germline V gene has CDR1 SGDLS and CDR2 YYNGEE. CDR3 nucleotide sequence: TGCGCCAGCAGCGTAGCTGCGGGAGCCTGGGATGAGCAGTTCTTC. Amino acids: CASSVAAGAWDEQFF.

Here the CDR3 DNA reads TGTGCCAGCAGCTATAACAGGGATCAGCCCCAGCATTTT. This gives the protein CASSYNRDQPQHF. V gene TRBV7-2 combines with J gene TRBJ1-5, with D possibly being TRBD1 (6 bases). Between the trimmed V and J ends, which lost 4 bases and 5 bases, there was a span of 9 bases. This CDR3 is 13 amino acids long. CDR1 is SGHTA, CDR2 FQGNSA, per germline.